A selection of T cell receptor beta chains follows, all from one sample in a study of beta chain features in type 1 diabetes. Clones were sequenced by immunoSEQ multiplex PCR, and TCRdb holds only the in-frame ones, with some missing. The sample has under 950,000 clones, about a sixth seen once. Sequencing was carried out using naive CD4+ T cells from blood. These receptors all come from a woman younger than 35 in good health. Both conserved end residues are part of each CDR3. The order of the fields is V gene, J gene, D gene, clone size, CDR3 protein, CDR3 DNA. The D gene is left open where the match is weak. Some rows mark clone size as missing; the rest say once, few, many or name a class of expanded clone.

v_call: TRBV5-1; j_call: TRBJ2-2; d_call: .; clone_size: .; cdr3_aa: CASSFQGTGELFF; cdr3_nt: TGCGCCAGCAGCTTTCAGGGAACCGGGGAGCTGTTTTTT
v_call: TRBV7-2; j_call: TRBJ2-7; d_call: .; clone_size: few; cdr3_aa: CASSLVGNEQYF; cdr3_nt: TGTGCCAGCAGCTTAGTGGGGAACGAGCAGTACTTC
v_call: TRBV18; j_call: TRBJ2-2; d_call: TRBD1; clone_size: .; cdr3_aa: CASSPRTGMNTGELFF; cdr3_nt: TGTGCCAGCTCACCACGGACAGGGATGAACACCGGGGAGCTGTTTTTT
v_call: TRBV28; j_call: TRBJ1-2; d_call: .; clone_size: .; cdr3_aa: CASSAPGRVYGYTF; cdr3_nt: TGTGCCAGCAGTGCCCCCGGGCGTGTCTATGGCTACACCTTC
v_call: TRBV9; j_call: TRBJ1-2; d_call: .; clone_size: few; cdr3_aa: CASRPRDYGYTF; cdr3_nt: TGTGCCAGCCGTCCCCGGGACTATGGCTACACCTTC
v_call: TRBV7-9; j_call: TRBJ1-6; d_call: .; clone_size: .; cdr3_aa: CASRDSAWFSPLHF; cdr3_nt: TGTGCCAGCAGGGACAGTGCGTGGTTCTCACCCCTCCACTTT
v_call: TRBV6-5; j_call: TRBJ2-1; d_call: TRBD2; clone_size: few; cdr3_aa: CASSYVNSGFNNEQFF; cdr3_nt: TGTGCCAGCAGTTACGTAAATAGCGGGTTTAACAATGAGCAGTTCTTC
v_call: TRBV9; j_call: TRBJ2-5; d_call: TRBD1; clone_size: .; cdr3_aa: CASSVGTGTIQETQYF; cdr3_nt: TGTGCCAGCAGCGTGGGGACAGGGACTATCCAAGAGACCCAGTACTTC
v_call: TRBV7-9; j_call: TRBJ2-3; d_call: TRBD1; clone_size: .; cdr3_aa: CASSLIQGATDTQYF; cdr3_nt: TGTGCCAGCAGCTTAATACAGGGGGCCACAGATACGCAGTATTTT
v_call: TRBV19; j_call: TRBJ1-2; d_call: .; clone_size: few; cdr3_aa: CASGRDFLAGGYTF; cdr3_nt: TGTGCCAGTGGCAGGGACTTCCTCGCTGGGGGCTACACCTTC
v_call: TRBV7-2; j_call: TRBJ2-1; d_call: .; clone_size: .; cdr3_aa: CASSLAGRAAYNEQFF; cdr3_nt: TGTGCCAGCAGCTTAGCTGGAAGAGCGGCATACAATGAGCAGTTCTTC
v_call: TRBV5-6; j_call: TRBJ2-5; d_call: TRBD2; clone_size: .; cdr3_aa: CALGKVAGGETQYF; cdr3_nt: TGTGCCTTGGGGAAAGTAGCGGGAGGGGAGACCCAGTACTTC
v_call: TRBV4-2; j_call: TRBJ2-5; d_call: TRBD2; clone_size: .; cdr3_aa: CASSPGLAAQETQYF; cdr3_nt: TGTGCCAGCAGCCCGGGACTAGCGGCCCAAGAGACCCAGTACTTC
v_call: TRBV7-3; j_call: TRBJ2-1; d_call: TRBD2; clone_size: .; cdr3_aa: CASSPGLAVINEQFF; cdr3_nt: TGTGCCAGCAGCCCCGGGCTAGCGGTAATCAATGAGCAGTTCTTC
v_call: TRBV7-3; j_call: TRBJ2-1; d_call: .; clone_size: few; cdr3_aa: CASSLSSANNEQFF; cdr3_nt: TGTGCCAGCAGCTTAAGTTCTGCGAACAATGAGCAGTTCTTC
v_call: TRBV9; j_call: TRBJ1-3; d_call: .; clone_size: few; cdr3_aa: CASSVMYADTIYF; cdr3_nt: TGTGCCAGCAGCGTAATGTATGCGGACACCATATATTTT
v_call: TRBV19; j_call: TRBJ2-1; d_call: .; clone_size: few; cdr3_aa: CASSISVSSYNEQFF; cdr3_nt: TGTGCCAGTAGTATTTCAGTGAGCTCCTACAATGAGCAGTTCTTC
v_call: TRBV19; j_call: TRBJ2-5; d_call: TRBD2; clone_size: .; cdr3_aa: CASTSGLAGDETQYF; cdr3_nt: TGTGCCAGTACCTCAGGACTAGCGGGAGATGAGACCCAGTACTTC
v_call: TRBV19; j_call: TRBJ2-5; d_call: .; clone_size: few; cdr3_aa: CASSIDLRQETQYF; cdr3_nt: TGTGCCAGTAGTATCGATTTGAGACAAGAGACCCAGTACTTC
v_call: TRBV18; j_call: TRBJ1-1; d_call: TRBD1; clone_size: few; cdr3_aa: CASSTGAMTLNTEAFF; cdr3_nt: TGTGCCAGCTCCACAGGGGCCATGACCTTGAACACTGAAGCTTTCTTT
v_call: TRBV11-2; j_call: TRBJ2-5; d_call: .; clone_size: .; cdr3_aa: CASTQSGPQETQYF; cdr3_nt: TGTGCCAGCACCCAAAGCGGACCGCAAGAGACCCAGTACTTC
v_call: TRBV18; j_call: TRBJ1-5; d_call: TRBD1; clone_size: .; cdr3_aa: CASSPGTGLSNQPQHF; cdr3_nt: TGTGCCAGCTCACCAGGGACAGGGTTGAGCAATCAGCCCCAGCATTTT
v_call: TRBV9; j_call: TRBJ2-3; d_call: .; clone_size: few; cdr3_aa: CASSEFTDTQYF; cdr3_nt: TGTGCCAGCAGCGAATTCACAGATACGCAGTATTTT
v_call: TRBV19; j_call: TRBJ1-3; d_call: .; clone_size: .; cdr3_aa: CASMENQGPISGNTIYF; cdr3_nt: TGTGCCAGTATGGAGAATCAGGGCCCGATCTCTGGAAACACCATATATTTT
v_call: TRBV6-5; j_call: TRBJ2-1; d_call: TRBD2; clone_size: .; cdr3_aa: CASRTSGTNNEQFF; cdr3_nt: TGTGCCAGCCGGACTAGCGGAACTAACAATGAGCAGTTCTTC
v_call: TRBV6-5; j_call: TRBJ1-2; d_call: .; clone_size: few; cdr3_aa: CASSTGRPSGYTF; cdr3_nt: TGTGCCAGCAGTACTGGGCGGCCCTCTGGCTACACCTTC
v_call: TRBV27; j_call: TRBJ2-5; d_call: .; clone_size: .; cdr3_aa: CASSSTFRGTQYF; cdr3_nt: TGTGCCAGCAGTTCCACTTTCCGGGGGACCCAGTACTTC
v_call: TRBV4-3; j_call: TRBJ2-3; d_call: TRBD2; clone_size: .; cdr3_aa: CASSRRGEAGEAVGADTQYF; cdr3_nt: TGCGCCAGCAGCCGAAGGGGGGAAGCGGGAGAGGCGGTTGGCGCAGATACGCAGTATTTT
v_call: TRBV7-2; j_call: TRBJ1-2; d_call: TRBD1; clone_size: .; cdr3_aa: CASSLPILRDRGRRGYTF; cdr3_nt: TGTGCCAGCAGCTTACCAATACTCCGGGACAGGGGGCGCCGGGGCTACACCTTC
v_call: TRBV2; j_call: TRBJ2-5; d_call: TRBD2; clone_size: .; cdr3_aa: CASSVAGGMQETQYF; cdr3_nt: TGTGCCAGCAGTGTAGCGGGAGGCATGCAAGAGACCCAGTACTTC
v_call: TRBV19; j_call: TRBJ1-1; d_call: TRBD1; clone_size: .; cdr3_aa: CASRIDRGGTEAFF; cdr3_nt: TGTGCCAGTAGGATTGACAGGGGAGGAACTGAAGCTTTCTTT
v_call: TRBV7-9; j_call: TRBJ1-4; d_call: .; clone_size: few; cdr3_aa: CASSLSQDREKLFF; cdr3_nt: TGTGCCAGCAGCCTGTCCCAAGACAGGGAAAAACTGTTTTTT
v_call: TRBV19; j_call: TRBJ2-7; d_call: TRBD2; clone_size: few; cdr3_aa: CASSISGNSYEQYF; cdr3_nt: TGTGCCAGTAGTATCAGCGGGAACTCTTACGAGCAGTACTTC
v_call: TRBV6-6; j_call: TRBJ1-5; d_call: TRBD1; clone_size: .; cdr3_aa: CASSPDRLNQPQHF; cdr3_nt: TGTGCCAGCAGCCCGGACAGGCTAAATCAGCCCCAGCATTTT
v_call: TRBV6-5; j_call: TRBJ2-3; d_call: TRBD2; clone_size: .; cdr3_aa: CASSYSLAATDTQYF; cdr3_nt: TGTGCCAGCAGTTACTCCCTAGCGGCCACAGATACGCAGTATTTT
v_call: TRBV6-5; j_call: TRBJ1-2; d_call: .; clone_size: .; cdr3_aa: CASSEVFRGGYTF; cdr3_nt: TGTGCCAGCAGTGAAGTTTTCCGGGGTGGCTACACCTTC
v_call: TRBV4-3; j_call: TRBJ2-1; d_call: TRBD1; clone_size: few; cdr3_aa: CASSSNMNYHRGQRYEQFF; cdr3_nt: TGCGCCAGCAGCTCCAACATGAACTACCACAGGGGGCAACGATATGAGCAGTTCTTC
v_call: TRBV11-2; j_call: TRBJ2-1; d_call: .; clone_size: .; cdr3_aa: CASSHYEGQNSYNEQFF; cdr3_nt: TGTGCCAGCAGCCACTACGAGGGGCAAAACTCCTACAATGAGCAGTTCTTC
v_call: TRBV11-2; j_call: TRBJ2-3; d_call: .; clone_size: .; cdr3_aa: CASSLGRFTDTQYF; cdr3_nt: TGTGCCAGCAGCTTAGGGAGGTTCACCGATACGCAGTATTTT
v_call: TRBV19; j_call: TRBJ2-2; d_call: TRBD2; clone_size: .; cdr3_aa: CASGPPWLAEPRELFF; cdr3_nt: TGTGCCAGTGGCCCCCCCTGGCTAGCGGAGCCGCGGGAGCTGTTTTTT
v_call: TRBV27; j_call: TRBJ2-3; d_call: TRBD2; clone_size: few; cdr3_aa: CASTGGRDLNTQYF; cdr3_nt: TGTGCCAGCACGGGCGGGAGGGATTTGAATACGCAGTATTTT
v_call: TRBV5-6; j_call: TRBJ2-7; d_call: TRBD1; clone_size: few; cdr3_aa: CASSPGQGNEQYF; cdr3_nt: TGTGCCAGCAGCCCTGGACAGGGCAACGAGCAGTACTTC
v_call: TRBV6-5; j_call: TRBJ1-4; d_call: .; clone_size: few; cdr3_aa: CASSRTGTNGEKLFF; cdr3_nt: TGTGCCAGCAGCCGGACCGGGACAAATGGCGAAAAACTGTTTTTT
v_call: TRBV6-6; j_call: TRBJ1-6; d_call: .; clone_size: .; cdr3_aa: CASNRQEGVPLHF; cdr3_nt: TGTGCCAGCAATCGACAGGAAGGTGTACCCCTCCACTTT
v_call: TRBV2; j_call: TRBJ2-1; d_call: .; clone_size: few; cdr3_aa: CASVPEASSYNEQFF; cdr3_nt: TGTGCCAGCGTACCCGAGGCAAGCTCCTACAATGAGCAGTTCTTC
v_call: TRBV9; j_call: TRBJ2-2; d_call: .; clone_size: .; cdr3_aa: CASSALGALNTGELFF; cdr3_nt: TGTGCCAGCAGCGCTTTGGGTGCCTTGAACACCGGGGAGCTGTTTTTT
v_call: TRBV13; j_call: TRBJ2-1; d_call: TRBD2; clone_size: few; cdr3_aa: CASSPQGLAGGDEQFF; cdr3_nt: TGTGCCAGCAGCCCGCAGGGACTAGCGGGAGGGGATGAGCAGTTCTTC
v_call: TRBV7-2; j_call: TRBJ1-1; d_call: .; clone_size: few; cdr3_aa: CASSPLGGIGTEAFF; cdr3_nt: TGTGCCAGCAGCCCCCTGGGGGGGATTGGGACTGAAGCTTTCTTT